Here is one TCR beta chain with its context. Its matching antigen is unknown. Distinct nucleotide sequences in the sample also encode this CDR3. Sorting produced populations that all topped 95% purity. The V gene end was trimmed by 1 base and the J gene end by 2 bases; junction bases not matched to a gene: 2. Germline V CDR1 and CDR2: LGHNA, YSLEER. This CDR3 region has 15 residues. The data originate from a study of beta chain features in type 1 diabetes. Overall study: Examined across all samples were about 99,000,000 sorted cells. Findings of the study overall: Significant though moderate, a shortening of TCRB CDR3s appeared in all four CD4+ subsets of Type 1 diabetes patients. Amplification by PCR could prefer shorter templates, with the same effect in patients and controls.

The sequenced template was cDNA made from the entire isolated RNA. Data came from immunoSEQ multiplex PCR; TCRdb stores just in-frame clones and leaves some out. The table includes 200,000 to 300,000 clones, approximately 11% detected once. The chain has TRBV4-3 and TRBJ1-2; 9 positions match TRBD1. The sequence was obtained from a man aged 25-45 years with type 1 diabetes. The sequenced material came from naive CD4+ T cells from blood. This chain's CDR3 is CASSQGTGGNYGYTF. The CDR3 bases are TGCGCCAGCAGCCAAGGAACAGGGGGCAACTATGGCTACACCTTC.